The source of this T cell receptor (beta chain) is a study of T cell responses to AZD1222 COVID-19 vaccine. The germline CDR1 and CDR2 sequences are ENHRY and SYGVKD. Between the trimmed V and J ends, which lost 3 bases and 1 base, there was a span of 4 bases. This CDR3 is 13 amino acids long. Clones were read by immunoSEQ multiplex PCR, and TCRdb kept only the in-frame ones, dropping some. The sample lists roughly 190,000 clones; about 92% were seen once. This chain joins TRBV10-3 and TRBJ1-3, with D uncertain. The receptor was derived from an adult who received the MenACWY meningococcal vaccine as a control. The material was peripheral blood, obtained 28 days after the second dose of the MenACWY control vaccine. The CDR3 DNA reads as TGTGCCATCAGTGAAACTTCTGGAAACACCATATATTTT. Translating gives CAISETSGNTIYF.